This TCR beta chain was obtained from a study of T cell changes during pregnancy in multiple sclerosis. Data came from immunoSEQ multiplex PCR; TCRdb stores just in-frame clones and leaves some out. Of approximately 89,000 clones detected, nearly 95% appear once; the ten largest clones hold less than 2%. Germline CDR1 MNHEY, CDR2 SMNVEV (reference sequence). V was pared by 6 bases and J by 4 bases, with 15 bases between. The CDR3 loop spans 14 amino acids. Source: peripheral blood, taken after pregnancy. The TCR originated in a female donor in good health, enrolled as a control in a pregnancy study. The chain links TRBV27 to TRBJ1-1; the D gene is possibly TRBD1 (5 bases). CDR3 nucleotides: TGTGCCAGCAGGGGGGGATCGGGTGGCACTGAAGCTTTCTTT. This encodes CASRGGSGGTEAFF.